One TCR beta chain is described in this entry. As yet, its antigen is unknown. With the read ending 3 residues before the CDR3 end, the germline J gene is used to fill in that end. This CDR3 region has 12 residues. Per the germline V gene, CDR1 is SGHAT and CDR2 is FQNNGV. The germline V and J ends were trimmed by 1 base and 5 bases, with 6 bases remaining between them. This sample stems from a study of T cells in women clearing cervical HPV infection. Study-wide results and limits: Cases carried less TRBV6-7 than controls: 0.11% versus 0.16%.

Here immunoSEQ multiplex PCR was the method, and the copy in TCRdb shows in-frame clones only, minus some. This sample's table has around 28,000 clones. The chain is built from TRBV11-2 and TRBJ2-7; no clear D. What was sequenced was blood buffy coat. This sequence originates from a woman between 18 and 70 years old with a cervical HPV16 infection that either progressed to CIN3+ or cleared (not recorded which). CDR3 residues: CASSLGSDEQYF. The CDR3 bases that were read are TGTGCCAGCAGCTTAGGGTCGGACGAG.